This T cell receptor (beta chain) originates from a study of blood T cell repertoires in COVID-19 (TCRdb year 2020). General notes on the study: Samples from collaborators originated in the United States, Italy and Spain and spanned both the acute and convalescent phases of COVID-19. The prospective study material was composed of cDNA or gDNA derived from T cells, B-cell-depleted T cells, or PBMCs. Deeply sampled blood TCRbeta repertoires from subjects exposed to, actively infected with, or recovered from COVID-19 were included in the dataset. The repertoires were released in a freely available public database intended as a resource for research on the immune response to SARS-CoV-2. Samples came from the ongoing ImmuneRACE study (first 160 participants) plus 1,254 subjects from 6 global collaborators. The sample metadata nearly always contained a de-identified subject ID, COVID-19 status, age in years and sex. Where available, HLA class I and class II types were obtained from metadata supplied by the sample provider rather than from assay-based typing. The study at large found these results: Clinical and demographic metadata were provided uncurated, with the amount varying by source and participant.

For this clone: It has no known antigen specificity. Nothing much larger sits one base from this clone, and base qualities are not available.

Whole blood was collected in K2EDTA tubes by collaborating institutions according to the institutions' own protocols. For TCRbeta analysis, collaborators shipped samples as frozen whole blood, isolated PBMCs, or DNA extracted from either of those sample types. The immunoSEQ Assay, a bias-controlled multiplex PCR, was used to amplify TCRbeta CDR3 regions from genomic DNA. In the paper's pipeline: Within the assay, amplification of reference gene primers was used to estimate how many nucleated cells each sample contained. To quantify the absolute abundance of each unique TCRbeta CDR3 rearrangement, sequence reads were collapsed and filtered. For each sample, productive Simpson clonality was calculated as the square root of Simpson's diversity index over productive rearrangements. Drawn from immuneACCESS, this table holds only the in-frame rearrangements with V and J called that TCRdb kept. Clones are partly lost; checked studies trace under half to an unresolved V gene and leave the rest unexplained. That table supplies the V and J calls and clone size; D and trimming were determined from the DNA. The sample table records approximately 100,000 clones; over 70% of these occur just once. Roughly 4% of the sample lies in the top ten.

From the germline V gene (reference sequence), CDR1 is SEHNR and CDR2 is FQNEAQ. V is reduced by 2 bases and J by 4 bases, leaving a spacing of 26 bases between them. The CDR3, from cysteine to phenylalanine, totals 19 residues. Only the CDR3 DNA is retained, 57 bases long and in frame from the first base. The rearrangement combines TRBV7-9 with TRBJ1-2; the D gene cannot be named for sure. Sequencing input: peripheral blood. The TCR comes from a human donor in a cohort sampled during active or convalescent COVID-19. The bases are TGTGCCAGCAGCTTATTTTTGCTTATGGCCCCATCGCCTCCCTATGGCTACACCTTC. Its protein product is CASSLFLLMAPSPPYGYTF.